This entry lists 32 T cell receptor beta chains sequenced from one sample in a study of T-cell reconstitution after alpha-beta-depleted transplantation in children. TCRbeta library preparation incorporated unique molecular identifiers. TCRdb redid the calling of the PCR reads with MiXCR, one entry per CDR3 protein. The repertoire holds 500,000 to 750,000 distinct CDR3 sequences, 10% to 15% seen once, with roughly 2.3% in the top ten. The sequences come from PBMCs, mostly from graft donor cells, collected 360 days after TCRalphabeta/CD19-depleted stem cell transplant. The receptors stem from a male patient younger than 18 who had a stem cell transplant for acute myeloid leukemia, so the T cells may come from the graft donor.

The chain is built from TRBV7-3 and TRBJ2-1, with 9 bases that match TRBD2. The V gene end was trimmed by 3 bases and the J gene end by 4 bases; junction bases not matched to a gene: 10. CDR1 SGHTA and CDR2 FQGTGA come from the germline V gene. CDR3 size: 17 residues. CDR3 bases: TGTGCCAGCAGCTTGGAGGGAGCGGGAGGTAATTACAATGAGCAGTTCTTC. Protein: CASSLEGAGGNYNEQFF.

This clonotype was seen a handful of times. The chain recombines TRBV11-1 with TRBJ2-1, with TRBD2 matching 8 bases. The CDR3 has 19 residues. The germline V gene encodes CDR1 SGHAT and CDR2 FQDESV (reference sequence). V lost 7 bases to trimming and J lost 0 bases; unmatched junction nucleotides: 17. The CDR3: CASTKRGLVGRSSYNEQFF. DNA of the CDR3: TGTGCCAGCACCAAAAGGGGACTAGTCGGCAGGAGCTCCTACAATGAGCAGTTCTTC.

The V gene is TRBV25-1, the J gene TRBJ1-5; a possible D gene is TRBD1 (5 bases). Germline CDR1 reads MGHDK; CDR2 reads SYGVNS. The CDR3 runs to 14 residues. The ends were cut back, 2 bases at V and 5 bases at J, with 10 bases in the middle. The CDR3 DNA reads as TGTGCCAGCAGTGAAGCAGGGACCCATCAGCCCCAGCATTTT. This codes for CASSEAGTHQPQHF.

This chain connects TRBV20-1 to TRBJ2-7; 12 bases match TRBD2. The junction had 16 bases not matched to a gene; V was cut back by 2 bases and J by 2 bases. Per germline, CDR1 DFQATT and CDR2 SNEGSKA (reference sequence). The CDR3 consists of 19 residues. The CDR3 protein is CSARRNPGLAGPKPYEQYF. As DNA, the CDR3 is TGCAGTGCTAGAAGGAATCCCGGACTAGCGGGGCCCAAACCCTACGAGCAGTACTTC.

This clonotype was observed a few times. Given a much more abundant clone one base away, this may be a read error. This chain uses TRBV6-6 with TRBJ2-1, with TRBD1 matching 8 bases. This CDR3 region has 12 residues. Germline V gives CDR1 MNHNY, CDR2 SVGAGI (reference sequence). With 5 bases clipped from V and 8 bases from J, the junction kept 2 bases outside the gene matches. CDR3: CASSAGGHEQFF. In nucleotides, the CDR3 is TGTGCCAGCAGTGCAGGGGGCCATGAGCAGTTCTTC.

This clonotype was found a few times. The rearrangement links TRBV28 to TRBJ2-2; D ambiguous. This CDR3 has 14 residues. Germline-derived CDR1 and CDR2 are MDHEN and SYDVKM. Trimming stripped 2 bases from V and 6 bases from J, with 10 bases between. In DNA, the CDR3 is TGTGCCAGCAGTTTACCCCCTAGGGCCGGGGAGCTGTTTTTT. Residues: CASSLPPRAGELFF.

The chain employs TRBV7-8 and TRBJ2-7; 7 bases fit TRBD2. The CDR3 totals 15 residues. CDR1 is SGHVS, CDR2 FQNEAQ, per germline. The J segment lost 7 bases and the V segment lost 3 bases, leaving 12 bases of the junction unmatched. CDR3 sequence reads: CASSFLGGSDREQYF. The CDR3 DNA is TGTGCCAGCAGCTTTCTTGGCGGGAGCGACCGGGAGCAGTACTTC. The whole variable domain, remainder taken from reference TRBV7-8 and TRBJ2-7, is GAGVSQSPRYKVAKRGQDVALRCDPISGHVSLFWYQQALGQGPEFLTYFQNEAQLDKSGLPSDRFFAERPEGSVSTLKIQRTQQEDSAVYLCASSFLGGSDREQYFGPGTRLTVT.

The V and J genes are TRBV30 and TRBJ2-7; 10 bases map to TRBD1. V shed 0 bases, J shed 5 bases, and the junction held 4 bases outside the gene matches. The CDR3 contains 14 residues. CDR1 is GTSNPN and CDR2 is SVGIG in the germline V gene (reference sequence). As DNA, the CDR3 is TGTGCCTGGAGTGTAGGGACAGGGGCCCACGAGCAGTACTTC. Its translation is CAWSVGTGAHEQYF.

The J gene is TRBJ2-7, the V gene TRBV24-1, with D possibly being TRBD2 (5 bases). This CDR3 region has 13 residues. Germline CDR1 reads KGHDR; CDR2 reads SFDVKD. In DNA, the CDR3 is TGTGCGACGGCCGGCAGAGGGTCCTACGAGCAGTACTTC. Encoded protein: CATAGRGSYEQYF.

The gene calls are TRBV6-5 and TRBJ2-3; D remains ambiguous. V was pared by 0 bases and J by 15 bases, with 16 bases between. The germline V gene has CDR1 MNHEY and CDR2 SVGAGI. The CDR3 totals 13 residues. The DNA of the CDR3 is TGTGCCAGCAGTTACTCAGTAGGGCCCCCCACCTATTTT. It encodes CASSYSVGPPTYF.

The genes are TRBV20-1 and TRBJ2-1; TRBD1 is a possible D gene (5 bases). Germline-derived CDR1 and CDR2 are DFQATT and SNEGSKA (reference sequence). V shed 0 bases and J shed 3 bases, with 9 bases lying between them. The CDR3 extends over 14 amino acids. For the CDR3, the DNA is TGCAGTGCTAGAGAGCACGGACACTACAATGAGCAGTTCTTC. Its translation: CSAREHGHYNEQFF.

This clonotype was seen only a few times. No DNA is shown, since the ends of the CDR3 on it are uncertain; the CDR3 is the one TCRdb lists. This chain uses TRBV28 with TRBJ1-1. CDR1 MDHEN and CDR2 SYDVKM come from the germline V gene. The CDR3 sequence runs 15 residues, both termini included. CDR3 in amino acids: CASILALGLNTEAFF.

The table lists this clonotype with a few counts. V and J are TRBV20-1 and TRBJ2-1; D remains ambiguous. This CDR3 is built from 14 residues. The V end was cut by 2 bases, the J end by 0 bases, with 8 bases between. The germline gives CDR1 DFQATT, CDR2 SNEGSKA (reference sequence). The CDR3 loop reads CSARWGNSYNEQFF. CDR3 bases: TGCAGTGCTAGATGGGGAAACTCCTACAATGAGCAGTTCTTC.

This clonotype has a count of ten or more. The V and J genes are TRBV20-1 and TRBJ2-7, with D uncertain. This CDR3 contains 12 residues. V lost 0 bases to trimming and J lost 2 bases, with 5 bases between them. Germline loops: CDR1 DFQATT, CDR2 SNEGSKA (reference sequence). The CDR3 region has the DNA TGCAGTGCTAGAGATTCCCCCTACGAGCAGTACTTC. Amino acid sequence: CSARDSPYEQYF.

Here the CDR3 reads CASTTAGGTDTQYF. CDR3 DNA sequence: TGTGCCAGCACTACTGCTGGTGGCACAGATACGCAGTATTTT. The chain couples TRBV6-5 to TRBJ2-3, with no clear D. The germline gives CDR1 MNHEY, CDR2 SVGAGI. Deletions cut 7 bases from V and 1 base from J, with 12 bases between. The CDR3 consists of 14 residues.

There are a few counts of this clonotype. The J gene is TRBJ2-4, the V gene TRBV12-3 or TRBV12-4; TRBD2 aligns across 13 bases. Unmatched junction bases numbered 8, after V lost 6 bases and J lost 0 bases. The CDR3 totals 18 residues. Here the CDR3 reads CASSPLAGGILAKNIQYF. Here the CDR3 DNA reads TGTGCCAGCAGCCCACTAGCGGGAGGGATCCTAGCCAAAAACATTCAGTACTTC.

CDR3 nucleotides: TGTGCCAGCAGTTACGAGTGGGGGCTAGGGAGCACAGATACGCAGTATTTT. Encoded protein: CASSYEWGLGSTDTQYF. The gene calls are TRBV6-2 or TRBV6-3 and TRBJ2-3; D is perhaps TRBD1 (6 bases). Trimming cost V 2 bases and J 0 bases, with 15 bases left between them. Germline V CDR1 and CDR2: MNHEY, SVGEGT. CDR3 length: 17 residues.

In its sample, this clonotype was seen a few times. The CDR3: CASSWRAGVGEQFF. As DNA, the CDR3 is TGTGCCAGCAGCTGGCGTGCGGGGGTAGGCGAGCAGTTCTTC. The chain is built from TRBV12-3 or TRBV12-4 and TRBJ2-1; TRBD2 agrees at 7 bases. The CDR3 is 14 residues long. Losses at the gene ends were 6 bases for V and 10 bases for J; bases not matched to a gene: 12.

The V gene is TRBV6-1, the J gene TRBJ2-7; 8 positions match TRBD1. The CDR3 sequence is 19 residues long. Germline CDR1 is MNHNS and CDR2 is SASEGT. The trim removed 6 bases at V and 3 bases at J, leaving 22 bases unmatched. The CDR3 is CASRLTETGVGSGDYEQYF. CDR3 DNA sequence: TGTGCCAGCAGGTTGACGGAGACAGGGGTTGGTAGCGGAGACTACGAGCAGTACTTC.

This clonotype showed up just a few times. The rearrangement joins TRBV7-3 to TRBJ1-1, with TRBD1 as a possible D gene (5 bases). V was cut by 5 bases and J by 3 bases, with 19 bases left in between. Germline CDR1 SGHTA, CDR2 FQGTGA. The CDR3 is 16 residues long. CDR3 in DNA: TGTGCCAGCAGCGATAGACCAGGGCTGGTCTACACTGAAGCTTTCTTT. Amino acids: CASSDRPGLVYTEAFF.

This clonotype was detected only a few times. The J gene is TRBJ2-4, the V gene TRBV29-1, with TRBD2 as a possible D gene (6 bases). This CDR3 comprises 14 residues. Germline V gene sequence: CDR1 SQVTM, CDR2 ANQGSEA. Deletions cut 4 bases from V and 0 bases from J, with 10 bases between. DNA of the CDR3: TGCAGCGTTGCCTTGGGGGGAGCCAAAAACATTCAGTACTTC. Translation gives CSVALGGAKNIQYF.

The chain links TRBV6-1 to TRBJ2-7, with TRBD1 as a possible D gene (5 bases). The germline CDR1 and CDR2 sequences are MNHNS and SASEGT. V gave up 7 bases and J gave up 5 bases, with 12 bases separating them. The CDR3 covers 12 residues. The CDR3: CASNRPWDEQYF. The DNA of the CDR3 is TGTGCCAGCAACAGGCCCTGGGACGAGCAGTACTTC.

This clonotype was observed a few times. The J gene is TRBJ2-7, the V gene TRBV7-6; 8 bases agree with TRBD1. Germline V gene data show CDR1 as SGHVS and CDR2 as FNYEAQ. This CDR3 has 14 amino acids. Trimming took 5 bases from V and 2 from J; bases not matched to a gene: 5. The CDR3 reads CASSPRGPPYEQYF. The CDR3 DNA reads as TGTGCCAGCAGCCCCAGGGGGCCCCCCTACGAGCAGTACTTC.

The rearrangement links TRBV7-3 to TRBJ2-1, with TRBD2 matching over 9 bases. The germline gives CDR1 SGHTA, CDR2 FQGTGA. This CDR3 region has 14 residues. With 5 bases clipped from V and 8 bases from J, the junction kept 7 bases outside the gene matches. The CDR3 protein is CASSEAGGVDEQFF. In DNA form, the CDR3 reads TGTGCCAGCAGCGAAGCGGGAGGAGTCGATGAGCAGTTCTTC.

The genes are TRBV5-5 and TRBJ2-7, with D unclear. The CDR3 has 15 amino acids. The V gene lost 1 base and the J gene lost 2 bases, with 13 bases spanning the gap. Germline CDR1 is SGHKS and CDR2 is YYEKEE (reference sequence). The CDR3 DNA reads TGTGCCAGCAGCTTGAGTCTAGGGCAGCCCTACGAGCAGTACTTC. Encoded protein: CASSLSLGQPYEQYF.

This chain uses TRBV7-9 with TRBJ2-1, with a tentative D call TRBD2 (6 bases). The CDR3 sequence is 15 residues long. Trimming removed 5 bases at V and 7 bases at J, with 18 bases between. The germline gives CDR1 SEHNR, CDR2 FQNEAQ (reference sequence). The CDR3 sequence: CASSVNPGSNNEQFF. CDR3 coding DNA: TGTGCCAGCAGCGTCAACCCCGGGAGTAATAATGAGCAGTTCTTC.

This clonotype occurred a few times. The CDR3 nucleotides are TGTGCCAGCAGCCGTATATTCGGATCTCTTAGGGGTACTGAAGCTTTCTTT. This codes for CASSRIFGSLRGTEAFF. The chain recombines TRBV28 with TRBJ1-1; possible D gene TRBD1, 5 bases. The V end lost 6 bases, the J end lost 5 bases, and 25 bases lay between the germline ends. This CDR3 region has 17 residues. Germline CDR1 MDHEN, CDR2 SYDVKM.

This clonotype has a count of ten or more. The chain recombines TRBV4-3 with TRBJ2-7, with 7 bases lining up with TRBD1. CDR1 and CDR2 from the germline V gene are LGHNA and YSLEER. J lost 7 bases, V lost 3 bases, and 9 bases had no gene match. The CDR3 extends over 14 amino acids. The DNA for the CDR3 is TGCGCCAGCAGCCAGGAGACAGGGTTACGGGAGCAGTACTTC. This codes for CASSQETGLREQYF.

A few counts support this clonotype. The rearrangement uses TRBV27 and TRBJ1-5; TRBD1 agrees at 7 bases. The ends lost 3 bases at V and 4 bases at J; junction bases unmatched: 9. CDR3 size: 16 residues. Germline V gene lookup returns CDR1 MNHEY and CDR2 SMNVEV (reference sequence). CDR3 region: CASSFNRGVGNQPQHF. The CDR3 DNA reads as TGTGCCAGCAGTTTTAACAGGGGAGTGGGGAATCAGCCCCAGCATTTT.

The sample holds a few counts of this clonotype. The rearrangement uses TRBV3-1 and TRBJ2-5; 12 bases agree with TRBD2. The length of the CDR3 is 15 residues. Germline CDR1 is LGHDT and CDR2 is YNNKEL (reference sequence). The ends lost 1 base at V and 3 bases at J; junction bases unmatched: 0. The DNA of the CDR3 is TGTGCCAGCAGCCAAGGGACTAGCGGGGAAGAGACCCAGTACTTC. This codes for CASSQGTSGEETQYF.

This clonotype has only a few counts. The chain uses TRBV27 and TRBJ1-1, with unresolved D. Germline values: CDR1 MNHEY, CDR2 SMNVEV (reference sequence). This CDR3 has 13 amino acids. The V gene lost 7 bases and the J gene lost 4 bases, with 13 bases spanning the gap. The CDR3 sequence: CASKRTSPTEAFF. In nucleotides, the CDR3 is TGTGCCAGCAAGAGGACCTCCCCCACTGAAGCTTTCTTT.

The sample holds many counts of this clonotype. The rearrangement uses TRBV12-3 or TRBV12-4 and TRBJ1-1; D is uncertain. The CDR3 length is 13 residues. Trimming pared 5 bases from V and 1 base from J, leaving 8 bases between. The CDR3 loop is CASSIGPNTEAFF. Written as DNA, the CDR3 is TGTGCCAGCAGTATAGGACCGAACACTGAAGCTTTCTTT.